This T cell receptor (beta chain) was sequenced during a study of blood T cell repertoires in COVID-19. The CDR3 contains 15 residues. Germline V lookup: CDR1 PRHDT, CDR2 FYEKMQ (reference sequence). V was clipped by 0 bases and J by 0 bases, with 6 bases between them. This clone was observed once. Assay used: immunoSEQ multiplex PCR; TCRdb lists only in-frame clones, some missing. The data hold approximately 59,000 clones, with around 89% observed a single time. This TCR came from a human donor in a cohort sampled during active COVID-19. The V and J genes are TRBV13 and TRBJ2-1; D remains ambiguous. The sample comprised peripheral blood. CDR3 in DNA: TGTGCCAGCAGCTTAGGACAGAGCTCCTACAATGAGCAGTTCTTC. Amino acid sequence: CASSLGQSSYNEQFF.